This passage covers 17 T cell receptor beta chains from one sample sequenced in a study of blood T cells in healthy people across ages. PCR was performed a second time for about 6 to 12 cycles using a sample-barcoded 5' primer and a J-beta primer mix. TCRdb reprocessed the 5' RACE reads via MiXCR and lists one record per CDR3 protein. The sample records around 800,000 distinct CDR3 sequences, approximately 24% being singletons. Another study also made use of these data, one on T cells of mothers and their children.

Sequences were obtained from blood. These receptor sequences come from a boy aged 5-17 years in good health.

The V and J genes are TRBV6-1 and TRBJ2-1; 10 nucleotides align to TRBD1. V trimming: 6 bases; J trimming: 9 bases; junction bases outside the gene matches: 2. Per the germline V gene, CDR1 is MNHNS and CDR2 is SASEGT. This CDR3 has 12 amino acids. The CDR3 protein is CASRGQGGEQFF. The CDR3 DNA sequence: TGTGCCAGCAGAGGACAGGGGGGTGAGCAGTTCTTC.

This rearrangement joins TRBV12-3 or TRBV12-4 to TRBJ1-1, with TRBD1 as a possible D gene (6 bases). Trimming removed 4 bases at V and 6 bases at J, with 15 bases between. CDR3 length: 14 residues. This chain's CDR3 is CASSSHPRQAEAFF. The CDR3 coding sequence is TGTGCCAGCAGTTCCCATCCCCGACAGGCTGAAGCTTTCTTT.

V is TRBV7-9 and J is TRBJ1-1, with D perhaps TRBD1 (6 bases). Germline CDR1 and CDR2: SEHNR and FQNEAQ (reference sequence). The V end lost 5 bases, the J end lost 6 bases, and 13 bases lay between the germline ends. CDR3 size: 13 residues. CDR3 sequence reads: CASSPGGGPEAFF. The CDR3 region has the DNA TGTGCCAGCAGCCCCGGGGGGGGCCCTGAAGCTTTCTTT.

The chain employs TRBV19 and TRBJ1-5; no firm D call. Trimming took 5 bases from V and 11 from J, leaving 10 bases between them. The CDR3 consists of 11 residues. Germline V gene data show CDR1 as LNHDA and CDR2 as SQIVND (reference sequence). In nucleotides, the CDR3 is TGTGCCAGTAGTGCCGACGTCGCCCAGCATTTT. Protein sequence: CASSADVAQHF.

This chain connects TRBV4-1 to TRBJ2-6; 8 nucleotides agree with TRBD1. The CDR3 loop spans 19 amino acids. Germline V gives CDR1 MGHRA, CDR2 YSYEKL. V lost 0 bases to trimming and J lost 0 bases; unmatched junction nucleotides: 7. In DNA, the CDR3 is TGCGCCAGCAGCCAAGATCCCGGGACAGGCCGCTCTGGGGCCAACGTCCTGACTTTC. Translating gives CASSQDPGTGRSGANVLTF.

This clonotype showed up just a few times. This chain connects TRBV11-2 to TRBJ1-1; 7 positions match TRBD1. The CDR3 spans 14 residues. V was pared by 1 base and J by 6 bases, with 5 bases of the junction left unmatched. Looked up from germline, CDR1 is SGHAT and CDR2 is FQNNGV. CDR3 DNA: TGTGCCAGCAGCTTAGCAGGGGGGGAGCCTGAAGCTTTCTTT. It is translated as CASSLAGGEPEAFF.

The chain has TRBV6-5 and TRBJ1-4; D not resolved. Trimming left V 6 bases short and J 7 bases short, with 6 bases between. The germline V gene encodes CDR1 MNHEY and CDR2 SVGAGI. The CDR3 is 11 amino acids. The CDR3 region is CASRRGEKLFF. The CDR3 DNA sequence: TGTGCCAGCAGGCGAGGTGAAAAACTGTTTTTT.

The rearrangement links TRBV7-8 to TRBJ2-2, with D unresolved. The CDR3 contains 16 residues. Trimming shortened V by 4 bases and J by 4 bases, and 16 bases separated the two germline ends. Germline V gene lookup returns CDR1 SGHVS and CDR2 FQNEAQ. CDR3 region: CASSSDAARFTGELFF. CDR3 sequence (DNA): TGTGCCAGCAGCTCGGATGCCGCGAGGTTCACCGGGGAGCTGTTTTTT.

This clonotype was seen only a few times. CDR3 amino acids: CASSLVDHSSTDTQYF. CDR3 bases: TGCGCCAGCAGCTTGGTCGACCACTCTAGCACAGATACGCAGTATTTT. J is TRBJ2-3 and V is TRBV5-1; D not resolved. CDR3 length: 16 amino acids. Germline V gene data show CDR1 as SGHRS and CDR2 as YFSETQ. Trimming removed 0 bases from V and 0 bases from J, with 11 bases in between.

The chain is built from TRBV7-9 and TRBJ2-7; D call uncertain. The CDR3 has 14 residues. The germline V gene has CDR1 SEHNR and CDR2 FQNEAQ (reference sequence). Trimming stripped 2 bases from V and 4 bases from J, with 12 bases between. CDR3 sequence (DNA): TGTGCCAGCAGCTTAACCCCCGTATGGTACGAGCAGTACTTC. Its translation: CASSLTPVWYEQYF.

This clonotype was recorded a few times. The V and J genes are TRBV28 and TRBJ2-7, with D perhaps being TRBD1 or TRBD2 (5 bases each). V lost 7 bases and J 1 base, leaving 8 bases between the germline ends. The CDR3 has 12 amino acids. The germline gives CDR1 MDHEN, CDR2 SYDVKM. The CDR3: CASTEGSYEQYF. As DNA, the CDR3 is TGTGCCAGCACCGAGGGGTCCTACGAGCAGTACTTC. The variable domain in full, completed from reference TRBV28 and TRBJ2-7, reads DVKVTQSSRYLVKRTGEKVFLECVQDMDHENMFWYRQDPGLGLRLIYFSYDVKMKEKGDIPEGYSVSREKKERFSLILESASTNQTSMYLCASTEGSYEQYFGPGTRLTVT.

There are a few counts of this clonotype. This chain joins TRBV7-6 and TRBJ2-5, with a possible D match to TRBD1 (7 bases). The J call is doubtful: the DNA matches TRBJ2-1 better. CDR1 and CDR2 from the germline V gene are SGHVS and FNYEAQ. The CDR3 consists of 18 residues. CDR3 bases: TGTGCCAGCAGCCCCCCAGCCGGGGGAGGACAGGCATACAATGAGCAGTTCTTC. This codes for CASSPPAGGGQAYNEQFF.

V gene TRBV10-3 combines with J gene TRBJ2-5, with D perhaps TRBD2 (7 bases). Germline CDR1 reads ENHRY; CDR2 reads SYGVKD. The CDR3 runs to 16 residues. V lost 2 bases to trimming and J lost 2 bases, with 15 bases between them. The CDR3 nucleotides read TGTGCCATCAGTGAGAGTGGGGAGGGGGGACAAGAGACCCAGTACTTC. This gives the protein CAISESGEGGQETQYF.

The J gene is TRBJ2-2, the V gene TRBV12-3 or TRBV12-4, with D perhaps TRBD2 (5 bases). The V end lost 3 bases, the J end lost 6 bases, and 11 bases lay between the germline ends. The CDR3 totals 14 residues. In nucleotides, the CDR3 is TGTGCCAGCAGTTTCGTAGCGAAGGCCGGGGAGCTGTTTTTT. Translation gives CASSFVAKAGELFF.

This clonotype was detected only a few times. The rearrangement uses TRBV20-1 and TRBJ2-5; 8 positions match TRBD2. The end of the DNA fits TRBJ2-1 better, so the J call may be wrong. This CDR3 is built from 14 residues. Germline CDR1 reads DFQATT; CDR2 reads SNEGSKA (reference sequence). In DNA form, the CDR3 reads TGCAGTGCTAGAGCGGGGGGGCAGTACAATGAGCAGTTCTTC. This gives the protein CSARAGGQYNEQFF.

CDR3 protein: CSIKLGGNQPQHF. Written as DNA, the CDR3 is TGCAGCATAAAATTGGGGGGCAATCAGCCCCAGCATTTT. This chain connects TRBV29-1 to TRBJ1-5; possible D gene TRBD1, 5 bases. This CDR3 has 13 residues. The germline V gene encodes CDR1 SQVTM and CDR2 ANQGSEA. V was cut by 8 bases and J by 2 bases, with 13 bases left in between. Complete variable domain (other parts from reference TRBV29-1 and TRBJ1-5): SAVISQKPSRDICQRGTSLTIQCQVDSQVTMMFWYRQQPGQSLTLIATANQGSEATYESGFVIDKFPISRPNLTFSTLTVSNMSPEDSSIYLCSIKLGGNQPQHFGDGTRLSIL.

This chain uses TRBV6-1 with TRBJ2-7, with a weak D call TRBD2 (6 bases). Germline CDR1 reads MNHNS; CDR2 reads SASEGT. Trimming took 7 bases from V and 3 from J, leaving 13 bases between them. The CDR3 sequence is 13 residues long. As DNA, the CDR3 is TGTGCCAGCACCGCGGGGTCAGACTACGAGCAGTACTTC. Encoded protein: CASTAGSDYEQYF.